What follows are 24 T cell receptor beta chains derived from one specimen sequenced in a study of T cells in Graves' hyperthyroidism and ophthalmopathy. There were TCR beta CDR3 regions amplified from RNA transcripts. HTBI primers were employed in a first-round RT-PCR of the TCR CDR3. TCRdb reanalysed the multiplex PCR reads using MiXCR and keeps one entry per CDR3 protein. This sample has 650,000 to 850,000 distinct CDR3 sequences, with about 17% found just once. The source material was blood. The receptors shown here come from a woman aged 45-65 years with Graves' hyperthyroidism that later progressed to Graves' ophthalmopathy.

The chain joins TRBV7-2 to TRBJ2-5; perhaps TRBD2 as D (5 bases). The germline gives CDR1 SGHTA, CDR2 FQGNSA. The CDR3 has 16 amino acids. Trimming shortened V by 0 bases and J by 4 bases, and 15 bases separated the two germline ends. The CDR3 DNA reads TGTGCCAGCAGCTTAGCGGGTGCGACTAACGGAGAGACCCAGTACTTC. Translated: CASSLAGATNGETQYF.

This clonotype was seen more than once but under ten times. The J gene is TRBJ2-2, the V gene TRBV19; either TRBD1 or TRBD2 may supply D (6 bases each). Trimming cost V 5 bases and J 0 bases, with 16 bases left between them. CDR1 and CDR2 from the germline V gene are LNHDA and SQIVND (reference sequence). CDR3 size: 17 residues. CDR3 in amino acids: CASSRRPGGANTGELFF. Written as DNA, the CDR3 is TGTGCCAGTAGTCGAAGACCCGGGGGCGCGAACACCGGGGAGCTGTTTTTT.

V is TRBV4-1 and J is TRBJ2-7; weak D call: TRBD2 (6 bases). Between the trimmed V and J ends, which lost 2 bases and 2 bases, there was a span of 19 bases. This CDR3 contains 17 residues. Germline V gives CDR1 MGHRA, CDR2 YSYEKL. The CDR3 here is CASSQMGLHEYPYEQYF. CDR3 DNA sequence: TGCGCCAGCAGCCAAATGGGACTTCACGAGTATCCCTACGAGCAGTACTTC.

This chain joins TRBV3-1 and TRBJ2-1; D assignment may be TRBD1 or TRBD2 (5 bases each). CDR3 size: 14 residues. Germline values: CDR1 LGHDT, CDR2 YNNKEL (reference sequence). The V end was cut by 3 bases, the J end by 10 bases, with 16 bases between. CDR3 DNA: TGTGCCAGCAGCCATAAGGGACGGACCCAGGAGCAGTTCTTC. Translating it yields CASSHKGRTQEQFF.

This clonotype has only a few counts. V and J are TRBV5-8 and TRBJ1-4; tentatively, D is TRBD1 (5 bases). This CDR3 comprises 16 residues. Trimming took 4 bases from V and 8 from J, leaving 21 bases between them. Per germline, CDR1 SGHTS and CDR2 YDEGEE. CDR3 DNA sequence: TGTGCCAGCAGCCTCGTTGTAGGGACCGCTCACGAAAAACTGTTTTTT. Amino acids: CASSLVVGTAHEKLFF.

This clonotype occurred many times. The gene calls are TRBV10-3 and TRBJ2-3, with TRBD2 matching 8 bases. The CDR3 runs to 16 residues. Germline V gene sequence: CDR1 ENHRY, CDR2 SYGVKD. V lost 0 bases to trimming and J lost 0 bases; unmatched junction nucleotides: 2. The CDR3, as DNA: TGTGCCATCAGTGAGTCTAGCGGGACTAGCACAGATACGCAGTATTTT. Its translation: CAISESSGTSTDTQYF.

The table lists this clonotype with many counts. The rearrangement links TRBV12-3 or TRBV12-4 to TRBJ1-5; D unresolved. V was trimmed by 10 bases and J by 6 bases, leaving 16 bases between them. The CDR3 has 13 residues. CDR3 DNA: TGTGCCACCAACAACGGGGTCGGTCAGCCCCAGCATTTT. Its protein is CATNNGVGQPQHF.

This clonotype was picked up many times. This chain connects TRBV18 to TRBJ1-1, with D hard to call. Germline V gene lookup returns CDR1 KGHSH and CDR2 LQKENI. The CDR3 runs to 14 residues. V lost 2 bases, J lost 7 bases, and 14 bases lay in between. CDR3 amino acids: CASSPSQEWNEAFF. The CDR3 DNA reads TGTGCCAGCTCACCATCTCAGGAATGGAATGAAGCTTTCTTT.

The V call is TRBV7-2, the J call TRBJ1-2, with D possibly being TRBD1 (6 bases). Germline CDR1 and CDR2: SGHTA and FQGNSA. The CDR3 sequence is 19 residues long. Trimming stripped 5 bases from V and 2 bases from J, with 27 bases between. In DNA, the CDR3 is TGTGCCAGCAGCCCTCTGTTTTGGGGGCGCCGGTTCGTGAACTATGGCTACACCTTC. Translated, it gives CASSPLFWGRRFVNYGYTF.

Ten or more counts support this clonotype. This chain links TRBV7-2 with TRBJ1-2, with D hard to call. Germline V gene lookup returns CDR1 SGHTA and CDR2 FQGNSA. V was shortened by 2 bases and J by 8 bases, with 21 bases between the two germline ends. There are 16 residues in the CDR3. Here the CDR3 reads CASSLPSQSKKAGYTF. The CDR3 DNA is TGTGCCAGCAGCTTACCCTCGCAGTCTAAGAAGGCAGGCTACACCTTC.

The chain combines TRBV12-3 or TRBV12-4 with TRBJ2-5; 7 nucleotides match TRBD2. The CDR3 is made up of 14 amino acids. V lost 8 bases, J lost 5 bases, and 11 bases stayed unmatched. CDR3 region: CASGGGGGAETQYF. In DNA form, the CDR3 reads TGTGCCAGCGGGGGGGGAGGTGGGGCCGAGACCCAGTACTTC.

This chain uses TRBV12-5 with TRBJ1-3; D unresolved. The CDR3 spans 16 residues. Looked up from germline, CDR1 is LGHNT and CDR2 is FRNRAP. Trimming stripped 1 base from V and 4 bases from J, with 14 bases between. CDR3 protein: CASGLGIPVSGNTIYF. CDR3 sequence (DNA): TGTGCTAGTGGTTTGGGTATCCCGGTTTCCGGAAACACCATATATTTT.

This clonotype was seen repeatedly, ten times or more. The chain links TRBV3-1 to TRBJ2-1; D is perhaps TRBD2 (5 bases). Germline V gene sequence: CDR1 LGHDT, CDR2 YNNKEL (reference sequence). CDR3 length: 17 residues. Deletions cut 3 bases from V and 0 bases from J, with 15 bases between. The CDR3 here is CASSQRGRSSSYNEQFF. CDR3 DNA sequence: TGTGCCAGCAGCCAGAGAGGGCGCTCGAGCTCCTACAATGAGCAGTTCTTC.

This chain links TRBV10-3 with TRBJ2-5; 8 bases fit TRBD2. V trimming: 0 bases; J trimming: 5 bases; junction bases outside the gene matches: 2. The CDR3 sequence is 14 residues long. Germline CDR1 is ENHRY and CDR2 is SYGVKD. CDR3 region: CAISESAGGETQYF. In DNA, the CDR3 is TGTGCCATCAGTGAGTCCGCGGGGGGTGAGACCCAGTACTTC.

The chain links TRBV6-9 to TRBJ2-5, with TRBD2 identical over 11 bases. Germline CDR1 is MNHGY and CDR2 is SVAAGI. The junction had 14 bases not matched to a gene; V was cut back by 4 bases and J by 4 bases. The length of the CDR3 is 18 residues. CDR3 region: CASSFQTALAGGGETQYF. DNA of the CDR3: TGTGCCAGCAGTTTCCAGACGGCCCTAGCGGGGGGAGGAGAGACCCAGTACTTC.

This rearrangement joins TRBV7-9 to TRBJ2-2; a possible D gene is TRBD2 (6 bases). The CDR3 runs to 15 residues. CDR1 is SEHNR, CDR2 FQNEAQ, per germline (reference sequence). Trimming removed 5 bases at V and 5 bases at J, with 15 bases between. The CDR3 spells CASSPRGTSTGELFF. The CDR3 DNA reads TGTGCCAGCAGCCCCCGGGGGACTTCAACCGGGGAGCTGTTTTTT. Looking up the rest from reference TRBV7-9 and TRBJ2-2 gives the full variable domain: DTGVSQNPRHKITKRGQNVTFRCDPISEHNRLYWYRQTLGQGPEFLTYFQNEAQLEKSRLLSDRFSAERPKGSFSTLEIQRTEQGDSAMYLCASSPRGTSTGELFFGEGSRLTVL.

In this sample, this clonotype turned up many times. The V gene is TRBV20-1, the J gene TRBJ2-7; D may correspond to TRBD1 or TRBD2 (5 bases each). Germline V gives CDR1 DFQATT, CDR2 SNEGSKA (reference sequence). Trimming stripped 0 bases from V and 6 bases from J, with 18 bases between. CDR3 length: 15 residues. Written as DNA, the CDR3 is TGCAGTGCTAGAGATTTCGGGACGGCCGGATTCGAGCAGTACTTC. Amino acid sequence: CSARDFGTAGFEQYF.

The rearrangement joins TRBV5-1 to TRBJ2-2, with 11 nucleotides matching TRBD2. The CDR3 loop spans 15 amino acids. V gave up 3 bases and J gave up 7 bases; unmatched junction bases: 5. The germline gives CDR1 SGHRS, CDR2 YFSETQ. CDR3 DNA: TGCGCCAGCAGCTCTACTAGCGGGGGAAACGGGGAGCTGTTTTTT. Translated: CASSSTSGGNGELFF.

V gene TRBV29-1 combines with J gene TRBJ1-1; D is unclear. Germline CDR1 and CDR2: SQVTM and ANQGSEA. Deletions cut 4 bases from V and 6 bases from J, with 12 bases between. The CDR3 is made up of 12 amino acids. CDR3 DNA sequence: TGCAGCGTTGCCGTCCGGTTGGCTGAAGCTTTCTTT. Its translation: CSVAVRLAEAFF.

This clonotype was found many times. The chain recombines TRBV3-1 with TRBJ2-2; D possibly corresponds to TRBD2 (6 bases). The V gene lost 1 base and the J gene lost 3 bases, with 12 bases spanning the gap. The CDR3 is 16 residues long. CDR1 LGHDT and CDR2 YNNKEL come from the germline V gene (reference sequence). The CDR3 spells CASSQVAGSDTGELFF. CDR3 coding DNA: TGTGCCAGCAGCCAAGTTGCGGGATCGGACACCGGGGAGCTGTTTTTT.

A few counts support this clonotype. CDR3 amino acids: CATSDLNLKDNNEQFF. The DNA of the CDR3 is TGTGCCACCAGTGATTTGAACCTCAAAGATAACAATGAGCAGTTCTTC. This sequence joins TRBV24-1 and TRBJ2-1; D is undetermined. Trimming removed 0 bases at V and 5 bases at J, with 13 bases between. Germline CDR1 KGHDR, CDR2 SFDVKD. The CDR3 consists of 16 residues.

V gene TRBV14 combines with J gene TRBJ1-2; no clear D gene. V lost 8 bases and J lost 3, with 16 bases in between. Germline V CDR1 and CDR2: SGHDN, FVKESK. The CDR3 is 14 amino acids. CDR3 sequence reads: CASGRTHKYYGYTF. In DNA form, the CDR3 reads TGTGCCAGCGGCCGGACCCATAAGTACTATGGCTACACCTTC.

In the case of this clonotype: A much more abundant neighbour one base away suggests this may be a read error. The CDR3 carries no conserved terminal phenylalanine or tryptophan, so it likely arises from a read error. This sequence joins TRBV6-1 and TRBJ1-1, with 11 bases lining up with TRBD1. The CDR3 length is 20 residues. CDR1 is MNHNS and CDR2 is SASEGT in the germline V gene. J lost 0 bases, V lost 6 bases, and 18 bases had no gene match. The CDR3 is CASRPSGLTGTGGLNTEAFS. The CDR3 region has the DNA TGTGCCAGCAGACCTTCAGGATTGACCGGGACAGGGGGTTTGAACACTGAAGCTTTCTCT.

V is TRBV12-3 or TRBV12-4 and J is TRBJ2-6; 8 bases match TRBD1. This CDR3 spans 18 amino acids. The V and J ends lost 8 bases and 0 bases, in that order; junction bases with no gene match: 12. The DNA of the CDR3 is TGTGCCAGCGGGAGACAGGGGCATTTCGCCTCTGGGGCCAACGTCCTGACTTTC. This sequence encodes CASGRQGHFASGANVLTF.